The 17 T cell receptor beta chains listed next were all sequenced from one sample in a study of blood T cell repertoires in COVID-19. This table comes from immunoSEQ multiplex PCR, and its TCRdb copy is limited to in-frame clones, with some not included. The table has some 400,000 clones, around 87% seen once. The sequenced material came from peripheral blood. Receptors originate from a woman aged 25 to 39 with COVID-19, enrolled during active disease.

V usage is TRBV7-2 and J usage is TRBJ1-4; TRBD1 might be the D (5 bases). Germline CDR1 and CDR2: SGHTA and FQGNSA. CDR3 size: 18 residues. Trimming pared 5 bases from V and 0 bases from J, leaving 19 bases between. CDR3 nucleotide sequence: TGTGCCAGCAGCCAGGCATCCAGGGTAGCGGCAACTAATGAAAAACTGTTTTTT. This gives the protein CASSQASRVAATNEKLFF. Full variable domain (remainder filled in from reference TRBV7-2 and TRBJ1-4): GAGVSQSPSNKVTEKGKDVELRCDPISGHTALYWYRQSLGQGLEFLIYFQGNSAPDKSGLPSDRFSAERTGGSVSTLTIQRTQQEDSAVYLCASSQASRVAATNEKLFFGSGTQLSVL.

This chain uses TRBV24-1 with TRBJ2-2, with 7 bases identical to TRBD1. Germline V lookup: CDR1 KGHDR, CDR2 SFDVKD. The CDR3 consists of 13 residues. The ends lost 9 bases at V and 3 bases at J; junction bases unmatched: 3. CDR3 sequence reads: CATGTAYTGELFF. In DNA form, the CDR3 reads TGTGCCACCGGGACAGCCTACACCGGGGAGCTGTTTTTT.

V usage is TRBV19 and J usage is TRBJ1-4; perhaps TRBD1 as D (5 bases). The V gene lost 5 bases and the J gene lost 4 bases, with 11 bases spanning the gap. CDR3 length: 14 residues. CDR1 is LNHDA, CDR2 SQIVND, per germline (reference sequence). DNA of the CDR3: TGTGCCAGTAGTGCCTGGACAAGTAATGAAAAACTGTTTTTT. Translating gives CASSAWTSNEKLFF.

The chain couples TRBV19 to TRBJ1-2; D gene uncertain. V was clipped by 8 bases and J by 2 bases, with 6 bases between them. CDR3 size: 11 residues. Germline V CDR1 and CDR2: LNHDA, SQIVND (reference sequence). CDR3 in DNA: TGTGCCAGTCACAAGAACTATGGCTACACCTTC. Translation: CASHKNYGYTF.

CDR3 region: CASRREGSNQPQHF. The CDR3 DNA sequence: TGTGCCTCCCGGAGGGAGGGGAGCAATCAGCCCCAGCATTTT. The genes are TRBV7-9 and TRBJ1-5; TRBD1 might be the D (5 bases). The CDR3 totals 14 residues. The V gene's germline CDR1 is SEHNR and CDR2 FQNEAQ (reference sequence). With 11 bases removed from V and 1 base from J, the gap between germline ends came to 15 bases. Based on the CDR3 plus reference TRBV7-9 and TRBJ1-5, the full variable domain is DTGVSQNPRHKITKRGQNVTFRCDPISEHNRLYWYRQTLGQGPEFLTYFQNEAQLEKSRLLSDRFSAERPKGSFSTLEIQRTEQGDSAMYLCASRREGSNQPQHFGDGTRLSIL.

This chain joins TRBV2 and TRBJ2-7, with 8 positions matching TRBD2. V gave up 0 bases and J gave up 0 bases; unmatched junction bases: 7. Germline V lookup: CDR1 SNHLY, CDR2 FYNNEI. The CDR3 totals 17 residues. The CDR3 nucleotides read TGTGCCAGCAGTGAAGCGCTACCCACTAGCGGCTCCTACGAGCAGTACTTC. Translating it yields CASSEALPTSGSYEQYF.

The chain joins TRBV5-1 to TRBJ1-1; 7 bases agree with TRBD1. With 5 bases clipped from V and 2 bases from J, the junction kept 6 bases outside the gene matches. The CDR3 sequence is 14 residues long. CDR1 is SGHRS and CDR2 is YFSETQ in the germline V gene. As DNA, the CDR3 is TGCGCCAGCAGGGCCGGGACAGTCAACACTGAAGCTTTCTTT. This gives the protein CASRAGTVNTEAFF.

The chain couples TRBV5-5 to TRBJ2-7; perhaps TRBD2 as D (6 bases). Trimming shortened V by 3 bases and J by 3 bases, and 13 bases separated the two germline ends. This CDR3 comprises 14 residues. The germline CDR1 and CDR2 sequences are SGHKS and YYEKEE (reference sequence). Here the CDR3 DNA reads TGTGCCAGCAGCTGGGGGACTGAAATCTACGAGCAGTACTTC. Its translation: CASSWGTEIYEQYF.

The chain uses TRBV4-1 and TRBJ1-1; possibly TRBD1 for D (5 bases). Trimming cost V 6 bases and J 8 bases, with 19 bases left between them. This CDR3 comprises 14 residues. In germline, CDR1 is MGHRA, CDR2 YSYEKL. The CDR3 DNA is TGCGCCAGCAGTCCAAGTGGGACTCGGGCAGAAGCTTTCTTT. The encoded protein is CASSPSGTRAEAFF.

The chain is built from TRBV2 and TRBJ1-5; D unresolved. The CDR3 has 12 amino acids. Germline V gene lookup returns CDR1 SNHLY and CDR2 FYNNEI. Trimming took 1 base from V and 7 from J, leaving 5 bases between them. This CDR3 reads CASSEVGQPQHF. For the CDR3, the DNA is TGTGCCAGCAGTGAAGTCGGGCAGCCCCAGCATTTT.

The rearrangement joins TRBV28 to TRBJ2-1; the D gene is possibly TRBD2 (5 bases). V lost 5 bases to trimming and J lost 5 bases, with 16 bases between them. The CDR3 covers 15 residues. Germline lookup yields CDR1 MDHEN and CDR2 SYDVKM. The DNA of the CDR3 is TGTGCCAGCAGTACCTTGTTGACTACACACAATGAGCAGTTCTTC. This sequence encodes CASSTLLTTHNEQFF.

The rearrangement uses TRBV18 and TRBJ2-3; D unresolved. This CDR3 has 15 amino acids. Germline loops: CDR1 KGHSH, CDR2 LQKENI. Trimming cost V 5 bases and J 3 bases, with 15 bases left between them. CDR3 sequence: CASSVELGLTDTQYF. CDR3 coding DNA: TGTGCCAGCTCAGTGGAGCTCGGTCTGACAGATACGCAGTATTTT.

The gene calls are TRBV6-6 and TRBJ2-1; 10 bases map to TRBD2. V lost 2 bases, J lost 9 bases, and 7 bases stayed unmatched. Germline-derived CDR1 and CDR2 are MNHNY and SVGAGI (reference sequence). This CDR3 region has 15 residues. In DNA form, the CDR3 reads TGTGCCAGCAGTTACCTCGGGACTAGCGAGGGTGAGCAGTTCTTC. Residues: CASSYLGTSEGEQFF.

This chain uses TRBV3-1 (or the pseudogene TRBV3-2) with TRBJ2-4; 14 bases align to TRBD2. V lost 10 bases to trimming and J lost 8 bases; unmatched junction nucleotides: 10. Germline CDR1 reads LGHDT; CDR2 reads YNNKEL (reference sequence). CDR3 length: 15 amino acids. The CDR3 DNA follows: TGTGCCACAGGGACTAGCGGGAGCGAAGGGGACATTCAGTACTTC. Translation: CATGTSGSEGDIQYF.

This clone occurred once. The chain recombines TRBV5-1 with TRBJ1-2; D possibly corresponds to TRBD1 (5 bases). V shed 4 bases and J shed 6 bases, with 16 bases lying between them. The CDR3 has 14 amino acids. The germline V gene encodes CDR1 SGHRS and CDR2 YFSETQ. For the CDR3, the DNA is TGCGCCAGCAGCGTGGAAGGGAGGGGCCATGGCTACACCTTC. Amino acid sequence: CASSVEGRGHGYTF.

The V gene is TRBV27, the J gene TRBJ1-1; 9 bases are shared with TRBD1. This CDR3 comprises 16 residues. In germline, CDR1 is MNHEY, CDR2 SMNVEV (reference sequence). The V gene end was trimmed by 3 bases and the J gene end by 7 bases; junction bases not matched to a gene: 12. This chain's CDR3 is CASSFYGQGPSYEAFF. As DNA, the CDR3 is TGTGCCAGCAGTTTCTATGGACAGGGGCCGTCCTATGAAGCTTTCTTT.

The V call is TRBV7-9, the J call TRBJ2-7; possible D gene TRBD2, 5 bases. The V end lost 4 bases, the J end lost 1 base, and 11 bases lay between the germline ends. The CDR3 spans 14 residues. Germline V gene data show CDR1 as SEHNR and CDR2 as FQNEAQ (reference sequence). The CDR3 DNA reads TGTGCCAGCAGCTCAGACTATGTTTCCTACGAGCAGTACTTC. This sequence encodes CASSSDYVSYEQYF.